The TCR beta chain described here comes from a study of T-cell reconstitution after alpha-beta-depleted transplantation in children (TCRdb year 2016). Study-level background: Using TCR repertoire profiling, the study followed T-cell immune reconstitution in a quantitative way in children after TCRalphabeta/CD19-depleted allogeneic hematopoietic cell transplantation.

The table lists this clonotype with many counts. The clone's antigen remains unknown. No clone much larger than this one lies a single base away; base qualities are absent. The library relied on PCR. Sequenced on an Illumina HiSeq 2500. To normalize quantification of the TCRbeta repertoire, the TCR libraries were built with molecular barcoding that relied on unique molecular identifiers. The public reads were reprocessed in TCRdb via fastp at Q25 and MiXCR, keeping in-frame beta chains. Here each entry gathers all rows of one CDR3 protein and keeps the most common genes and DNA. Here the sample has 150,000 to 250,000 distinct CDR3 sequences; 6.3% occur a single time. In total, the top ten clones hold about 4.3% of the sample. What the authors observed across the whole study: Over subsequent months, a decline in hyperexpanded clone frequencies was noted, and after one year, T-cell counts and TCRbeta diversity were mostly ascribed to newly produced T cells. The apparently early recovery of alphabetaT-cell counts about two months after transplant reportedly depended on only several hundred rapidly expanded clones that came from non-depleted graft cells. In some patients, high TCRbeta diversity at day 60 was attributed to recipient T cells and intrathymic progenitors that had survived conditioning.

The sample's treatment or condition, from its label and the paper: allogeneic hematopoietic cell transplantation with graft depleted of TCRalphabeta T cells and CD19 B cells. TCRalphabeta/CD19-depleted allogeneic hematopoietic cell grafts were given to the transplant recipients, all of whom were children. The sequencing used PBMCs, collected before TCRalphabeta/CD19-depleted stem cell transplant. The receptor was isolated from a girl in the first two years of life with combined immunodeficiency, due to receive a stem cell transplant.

The CDR3 sequence is CAISVGDTQYF. The DNA reads TGTGCCATCAGTGTCGGGGATACGCAGTATTTT. The rearrangement combines TRBV10-3 with TRBJ2-3; the D gene is not confidently resolved. Reading from cysteine to phenylalanine, the CDR3 counts 11 amino acids. Solely the CDR3 DNA is kept, with 33 bases framed from the first base. Sequences ENHRY (CDR1) and SYGVKD (CDR2) are obtained from the germline V gene. V loses 4 bases of germline sequence and J loses 6 bases, and the interval between the two ends is 5 bases.